Listed below are T cell receptor beta chains from one sample, sequenced in a study of cytomegalovirus exposure and HLA in healthy donors. Assay used: immunoSEQ multiplex PCR; TCRdb lists only in-frame clones, some missing. This sample has around 190,000 clones, with more than 70% found just once. Sequenced input: PBMCs. Receptor source: a young man in good health and CMV-seropositive. The CDR3 runs from the conserved cysteine through the conserved F or W. Each record gives: V gene, clone size, J gene, D gene, CDR3 DNA, CDR3 protein. A D gene is named only where the DNA matches it firmly. Clone size is shown for a subset of rows, as once, few, many or a class of expanded clone.

v_call: TRBV4-1
clone_size: .
j_call: TRBJ2-2
d_call: .
cdr3_nt: TGCGCCAGCAGCCGAGATACAGTAACCCAGCGGGAGCTGTTTTTT
cdr3_aa: CASSRDTVTQRELFF

v_call: TRBV28
clone_size: few
j_call: TRBJ1-2
d_call: TRBD1
cdr3_nt: TGTGCCAGCAGTTTATGGGACAGGCCAAACTATGGCTACACCTTC
cdr3_aa: CASSLWDRPNYGYTF

v_call: TRBV19
clone_size: .
j_call: TRBJ1-1
d_call: TRBD1
cdr3_nt: TGTGCCAGTAGCCCACAGGGGGCAGGGGCTGAAGCTTTCTTT
cdr3_aa: CASSPQGAGAEAFF

v_call: TRBV14
clone_size: .
j_call: TRBJ2-5
d_call: .
cdr3_nt: TGTGCCAGCAGCCAAGCTCGCGGGACCCAGTACTTC
cdr3_aa: CASSQARGTQYF

v_call: TRBV28
clone_size: .
j_call: TRBJ2-3
d_call: TRBD2
cdr3_nt: TGTGCCAGCAGTGTCCTAGCGGGAACGACAGATACGCAGTATTTT
cdr3_aa: CASSVLAGTTDTQYF

v_call: TRBV5-4
clone_size: .
j_call: TRBJ2-3
d_call: TRBD2
cdr3_nt: TGTGCCAGCAGCTTGAGCGGGAGGGCCGGAGATACGCAGTATTTT
cdr3_aa: CASSLSGRAGDTQYF

v_call: TRBV6-6
clone_size: .
j_call: TRBJ2-2
d_call: TRBD2
cdr3_nt: TGTGCCAGCAGCCCCAGGACTAGCGCCGGGGAGCTGTTTTTT
cdr3_aa: CASSPRTSAGELFF

v_call: TRBV9
clone_size: .
j_call: TRBJ2-1
d_call: .
cdr3_nt: TGTGCCAGCAGCACTTACAATGAGCAGTTCTTC
cdr3_aa: CASSTYNEQFF

v_call: TRBV6-5
clone_size: .
j_call: TRBJ1-2
d_call: .
cdr3_nt: TGTGCCAGCAGCCCTCTCACAGGGAATGGCTACACCTTC
cdr3_aa: CASSPLTGNGYTF

v_call: TRBV2
clone_size: .
j_call: TRBJ2-5
d_call: .
cdr3_nt: TGTGCCAGCAGGGCCGACCAGGTACAAGAGACCCAGTACTTC
cdr3_aa: CASRADQVQETQYF

v_call: TRBV11-2
clone_size: .
j_call: TRBJ1-1
d_call: .
cdr3_nt: TGTGCCAGCAGCTTAGATCTCAACACTGAAGCTTTCTTT
cdr3_aa: CASSLDLNTEAFF

v_call: TRBV28
clone_size: few
j_call: TRBJ2-7
d_call: .
cdr3_nt: TGTGCCAGCAGTTTCCCCAGGACTGCCTACGAGCAGTACTTC
cdr3_aa: CASSFPRTAYEQYF

v_call: TRBV5-4
clone_size: .
j_call: TRBJ2-5
d_call: .
cdr3_nt: TGTGCCAGCAGCTTGGGTAGAGAAGAGACCCAGTACTTC
cdr3_aa: CASSLGREETQYF

v_call: TRBV7-9
clone_size: few
j_call: TRBJ1-1
d_call: TRBD1
cdr3_nt: TGTGCCAGCAGCGAGGGACAGACCCACACTGAAGCTTTCTTT
cdr3_aa: CASSEGQTHTEAFF

v_call: TRBV7-6
clone_size: .
j_call: TRBJ1-1
d_call: .
cdr3_nt: TGTGCCAGCAGCTTATCGGGCACTGAAGCTTTCTTT
cdr3_aa: CASSLSGTEAFF

v_call: TRBV27
clone_size: few
j_call: TRBJ2-7
d_call: .
cdr3_nt: TGTGCCAGCAGGTTCGGGGGCGAGCAGTACTTC
cdr3_aa: CASRFGGEQYF

v_call: TRBV7-2
clone_size: .
j_call: TRBJ2-2
d_call: .
cdr3_nt: TGTGCCAGCAGCCGAGAGATAGGGGAGCTGTTTTTT
cdr3_aa: CASSREIGELFF

v_call: TRBV9
clone_size: few
j_call: TRBJ2-3
d_call: .
cdr3_nt: TGTGCCAGCAGCGTATCAAGTCTTTCAGCAGATACGCAGTATTTT
cdr3_aa: CASSVSSLSADTQYF

v_call: TRBV9
clone_size: .
j_call: TRBJ1-2
d_call: .
cdr3_nt: TGTGCCAGCAGCGTAGGGGGGGGATATGCATCCAGCTACACCTTC
cdr3_aa: CASSVGGGYASSYTF

v_call: TRBV29-1
clone_size: .
j_call: TRBJ1-3
d_call: .
cdr3_nt: TGCAGCGTTGAGTTAGGGACTCGAGGCACCATATATTTT
cdr3_aa: CSVELGTRGTIYF

v_call: TRBV19
clone_size: .
j_call: TRBJ2-1
d_call: TRBD1
cdr3_nt: TGTGCCAGTAGAATGACAGGGGGTGGTTTCAATGAGCAGTTCTTC
cdr3_aa: CASRMTGGGFNEQFF

v_call: TRBV5-6
clone_size: .
j_call: TRBJ2-7
d_call: TRBD1
cdr3_nt: TGTGCCAGCAGCTTACTCGGGACAGGGAAAAACGAGCAGTACTTC
cdr3_aa: CASSLLGTGKNEQYF

v_call: TRBV4-3
clone_size: .
j_call: TRBJ2-6
d_call: TRBD2
cdr3_nt: TGCGCCAGCAGCCAAGAGAAACTAGCGGGCTCTGGGGCCAACGTCCTGACTTTC
cdr3_aa: CASSQEKLAGSGANVLTF

v_call: TRBV18
clone_size: few
j_call: TRBJ1-4
d_call: .
cdr3_nt: TGTGCCAGCTCACCACCTATAGGGGATAATGAAAAACTGTTTTTT
cdr3_aa: CASSPPIGDNEKLFF

v_call: TRBV2
clone_size: .
j_call: TRBJ1-2
d_call: .
cdr3_nt: TGTGCCAGCACTTTATTGACAGAGCTCTATGGCTACACCTTC
cdr3_aa: CASTLLTELYGYTF

v_call: TRBV29-1
clone_size: .
j_call: TRBJ1-2
d_call: TRBD1
cdr3_nt: TGCAGCGCCGGGGGGGACAGAAACTTGTACACCTTC
cdr3_aa: CSAGGDRNLYTF

v_call: TRBV11-3
clone_size: .
j_call: TRBJ2-2
d_call: .
cdr3_nt: TGTGCCAGCAGCTTAGTTGCTAGCGTAGTAGCCGGGGAGCTGTTTTTT
cdr3_aa: CASSLVASVVAGELFF

v_call: TRBV2
clone_size: .
j_call: TRBJ2-5
d_call: TRBD2
cdr3_nt: TGTGCCAGCAGTTTGACTAGCGCCCTTAGCCAAGAGACCCAGTACTTC
cdr3_aa: CASSLTSALSQETQYF

v_call: TRBV20-1
clone_size: .
j_call: TRBJ2-7
d_call: .
cdr3_nt: TGCAGTGCTAGACAGGGCTACGAGCAGTACTTC
cdr3_aa: CSARQGYEQYF

v_call: TRBV7-9
clone_size: once
j_call: TRBJ2-3
d_call: .
cdr3_nt: TGTGCCAGCAGCGCCACCTCAGGCGGGGGCGATACGCAGTATTTT
cdr3_aa: CASSATSGGGDTQYF

v_call: TRBV19
clone_size: .
j_call: TRBJ2-7
d_call: TRBD1
cdr3_nt: TGTGCCAGTAGTCCGCGGGACAGGAGCTCCTACGAGCAGTACTTC
cdr3_aa: CASSPRDRSSYEQYF

v_call: TRBV7-2
clone_size: .
j_call: TRBJ2-3
d_call: .
cdr3_nt: TGTGCCAGCAGCTTAGGTGGAGGGGGCACAGATACGCAGTATTTT
cdr3_aa: CASSLGGGGTDTQYF

v_call: TRBV6-4
clone_size: .
j_call: TRBJ2-7
d_call: TRBD2
cdr3_nt: TGTGCCAGCAGTGACGCAGACGGCGGGAGGGCCTCCTACGAGCAGTACTTC
cdr3_aa: CASSDADGGRASYEQYF

v_call: TRBV2
clone_size: .
j_call: TRBJ2-3
d_call: .
cdr3_nt: TGTGCCAGCAGTGAACAGTACACAGATACGCAGTATTTT
cdr3_aa: CASSEQYTDTQYF

v_call: TRBV27
clone_size: .
j_call: TRBJ2-7
d_call: .
cdr3_nt: TGTGCCAGCAGCCCCGGGAGCGCCTACGAGCAGTACTTC
cdr3_aa: CASSPGSAYEQYF

v_call: TRBV7-9
clone_size: few
j_call: TRBJ1-1
d_call: TRBD1
cdr3_nt: TGTGCCAGCAGCTTCACAGGGGGAAACACTGAAGCTTTCTTT
cdr3_aa: CASSFTGGNTEAFF

v_call: TRBV7-8
clone_size: .
j_call: TRBJ2-7
d_call: TRBD1
cdr3_nt: TGTGCCAGCAGCTTAGCGCAGGGGGCCCATGGGTACTTC
cdr3_aa: CASSLAQGAHGYF

v_call: TRBV11-2
clone_size: .
j_call: TRBJ2-7
d_call: TRBD1
cdr3_nt: TGTGCCAGCAGCTCCGGGACAGGGTCGTACGAGCAGTACTTC
cdr3_aa: CASSSGTGSYEQYF

v_call: TRBV15
clone_size: .
j_call: TRBJ2-5
d_call: TRBD2
cdr3_nt: TGTGCCACCCGCCCCGGGGGGGCTGATGGAGAGACCCAGTACTTC
cdr3_aa: CATRPGGADGETQYF

v_call: TRBV10-3
clone_size: .
j_call: TRBJ2-1
d_call: TRBD2
cdr3_nt: TGTGCCATTAGGAGTAGCGGGACCTCCTACAATGAGCAGTTCTTC
cdr3_aa: CAIRSSGTSYNEQFF

v_call: TRBV7-2
clone_size: .
j_call: TRBJ1-1
d_call: TRBD1
cdr3_nt: TGTGCCAGCAGCTCCTCCGGGACAGGGGGGAGCACTGAAGCTTTCTTT
cdr3_aa: CASSSSGTGGSTEAFF

v_call: TRBV4-3
clone_size: few
j_call: TRBJ1-2
d_call: .
cdr3_nt: TGCGCCAGCAGCCAATCCCTCGCGGGGGGCTATGGCTACACCTTC
cdr3_aa: CASSQSLAGGYGYTF

v_call: TRBV30
clone_size: .
j_call: TRBJ2-1
d_call: TRBD2
cdr3_nt: TGTGCCTGGAGTCCCGGACTAGCGGGAAGTAATGAGCAGTTCTTC
cdr3_aa: CAWSPGLAGSNEQFF